The 15 T cell receptor beta chains below were found in one sample sequenced in a study of identical twins. TCRdb reprocessed the 5' RACE reads with MiXCR, giving one entry per CDR3 protein. The repertoire consists of 500,000 to 550,000 distinct CDR3 sequences, with 20% to 25% occurring once and the leading ten covering approximately 0.5%. Another study also made use of these data, one on yellow fever vaccine responses in identical twins.

The sequenced sample was CD4+ T cells sorted from blood. Receptor source: a woman between 18 and 29 years old in good health.

In this sample, this clonotype turned up many times. V usage is TRBV12-3 or TRBV12-4 and J usage is TRBJ2-2; TRBD2 agrees at 8 bases. V shed 3 bases, J shed 5 bases, and the junction held 2 bases outside the gene matches. The CDR3 is 14 amino acids. The CDR3 sequence: CASSFSGATGELFF. The CDR3 bases are TGTGCCAGCAGTTTTAGCGGGGCAACCGGGGAGCTGTTTTTT.

This clonotype has a single count. The chain couples TRBV12-3 or TRBV12-4 to TRBJ2-5; the match to TRBD2 covers 12 bases. This CDR3 contains 15 residues. The V and J ends lost 3 bases and 6 bases, in that order; junction bases with no gene match: 5. The CDR3 DNA reads as TGTGCCAGCAGTTTCCTAGCGGGAGGGCGAAAGACCCAGTACTTC. It yields the protein CASSFLAGGRKTQYF.

Only a few counts were recorded for this clonotype. The chain carries TRBV29-1 and TRBJ2-3; D gene uncertain. V lost 7 bases and J lost 3, with 14 bases in between. The CDR3 runs to 13 residues. Germline values: CDR1 SQVTM, CDR2 ANQGSEA. The CDR3 DNA reads TGCAGCGCCGCGAGTGGTGGGACAGATACGCAGTATTTT. This encodes CSAASGGTDTQYF.

The V call is TRBV20-1, the J call TRBJ2-3; D is perhaps TRBD1 or TRBD2 (5 bases each). There are 13 residues in the CDR3. Germline values: CDR1 DFQATT, CDR2 SNEGSKA (reference sequence). The DNA of the CDR3 is TGCAGGGGGGTGGGGCGGCACACAGATACGCAGTATTTT. Encoded protein: CRGVGRHTDTQYF.

This clonotype was counted many times. The chain links TRBV12-3 or TRBV12-4 to TRBJ2-1; the D gene is possibly TRBD2 (6 bases). The CDR3 spans 13 residues. The V and J ends lost 3 bases and 9 bases respectively, with 12 bases between them. For the CDR3, the DNA is TGTGCCAGCAGTTTGCGACTAGTAACTGAGCAGTTCTTC. It codes for CASSLRLVTEQFF.

This clonotype was found a few times. This chain links TRBV7-9 with TRBJ2-2; weak D call: TRBD1 (5 bases). Germline assignment: CDR1 SEHNR and CDR2 FQNEAQ (reference sequence). CDR3 length: 13 amino acids. The V end was cut by 6 bases, the J end by 5 bases, with 10 bases between. CDR3 amino acids: CASRPRQTGELFF. CDR3 nucleotides: TGTGCCAGCAGACCCCGACAGACCGGGGAGCTGTTTTTT.

This chain uses TRBV5-1 with TRBJ2-5; the D gene could be TRBD1 or TRBD2 (6 bases each). Germline V CDR1 and CDR2: SGHRS, YFSETQ. Trimming pared 3 bases from V and 4 bases from J, leaving 13 bases between. The CDR3 is made up of 14 amino acids. The CDR3 loop is CASSSGGGSETQYF. In nucleotides, the CDR3 is TGCGCCAGCAGCTCCGGGGGCGGTTCAGAGACCCAGTACTTC. Supplemented by reference TRBV5-1 and TRBJ2-5, the full variable domain reads KAGVTQTPRYLIKTRGQQVTLSCSPISGHRSVSWYQQTPGQGLQFLFEYFSETQRNKGNFPGRFSGRQFSNSRSEMNVSTLELGDSALYLCASSSGGGSETQYFGPGTRLLVL.

As DNA, the CDR3 is TGTGCCAGTAGATCAGGGGAGCGAAGCTATGGCTACACCTTC. This encodes CASRSGERSYGYTF. V gene TRBV19 combines with J gene TRBJ1-2; a weak D match, TRBD1 (6 bases). The length of the CDR3 is 14 residues. Trimming left V 6 bases short and J 4 bases short, with 15 bases between. Germline values: CDR1 LNHDA, CDR2 SQIVND (reference sequence).

This clonotype was recorded at least ten times. The chain carries TRBV5-1 and TRBJ1-2; TRBD1 matches 8 bases. The germline gives CDR1 SGHRS, CDR2 YFSETQ. This CDR3 comprises 12 residues. The trim removed 4 bases at V and 6 bases at J, leaving 2 bases unmatched. DNA for the CDR3: TGCGCCAGCAGCCAGGACAGGGATGGCTACACCTTC. Its translation is CASSQDRDGYTF.

This clonotype has a single count. Without the conserved terminal phenylalanine or tryptophan, this CDR3 likely stems from a read error. The J gene is TRBJ2-1, the V gene TRBV12-3 or TRBV12-4; D remains unclear. This CDR3 spans 17 amino acids. The CDR3 DNA reads TGTGCCAGCAGTTTTATTGTTAATATCGGATCCTCCAATGAGCAGTTCCTC. This sequence encodes CASSFIVNIGSSNEQFL.

This clonotype was seen a handful of times. The chain has TRBV4-2 and TRBJ2-3, with 7 positions matching TRBD1. The CDR3 runs to 14 residues. Germline loops: CDR1 LGHNA, CDR2 YNFKEQ. With 4 bases clipped from V and 4 bases from J, the junction kept 5 bases outside the gene matches. The CDR3: CASSLGQDADTQYF. The DNA for the CDR3 is TGTGCCAGCAGCCTAGGACAGGACGCAGATACGCAGTATTTT.

The V gene is TRBV5-6, the J gene TRBJ1-5, with 9 bases identical to TRBD1. The V and J ends lost 3 bases and 4 bases, in that order; junction bases with no gene match: 5. Germline assignment: CDR1 SGHDT and CDR2 YYEEEE. There are 15 residues in the CDR3. The CDR3 spells CASSYRGTGNQPQHF. As DNA, the CDR3 is TGTGCCAGCAGCTACAGAGGGACAGGGAATCAGCCCCAGCATTTT.

This clonotype came up a few times. V and J are TRBV7-9 and TRBJ1-1, with 12 bases that match TRBD1. The CDR3 loop spans 15 amino acids. The V and J ends lost 3 bases and 5 bases, in that order; junction bases with no gene match: 4. CDR1 SEHNR and CDR2 FQNEAQ come from the germline V gene (reference sequence). The CDR3 coding sequence is TGTGCCAGCAGCTTGGGACAGGGGGCAGAGACTGAAGCTTTCTTT. It translates to CASSLGQGAETEAFF.

The rearrangement joins TRBV28 to TRBJ2-1; 9 nucleotides match TRBD2. V gave up 2 bases and J gave up 6 bases; unmatched junction bases: 2. The CDR3 runs to 14 residues. Per the germline V gene, CDR1 is MDHEN and CDR2 is SYDVKM. CDR3 sequence (DNA): TGTGCCAGCAGTTTAGCGGGGGGGCTCAATGAGCAGTTCTTC. Translation: CASSLAGGLNEQFF. The entire variable domain, with the rest obtained from reference TRBV28 and TRBJ2-1, is as follows: DVKVTQSSRYLVKRTGEKVFLECVQDMDHENMFWYRQDPGLGLRLIYFSYDVKMKEKGDIPEGYSVSREKKERFSLILESASTNQTSMYLCASSLAGGLNEQFFGPGTRLTVL.

This chain joins TRBV28 and TRBJ2-1; a weak D match, TRBD2 (7 bases). Trimming took off 3 bases at V and 2 bases at J, with 11 bases between the two ends. This CDR3 spans 15 amino acids. The germline gives CDR1 MDHEN, CDR2 SYDVKM. CDR3 bases: TGTGCCAGCAGTTTGGGGGGGGCGCCCTACAATGAGCAGTTCTTC. Amino acid sequence: CASSLGGAPYNEQFF.